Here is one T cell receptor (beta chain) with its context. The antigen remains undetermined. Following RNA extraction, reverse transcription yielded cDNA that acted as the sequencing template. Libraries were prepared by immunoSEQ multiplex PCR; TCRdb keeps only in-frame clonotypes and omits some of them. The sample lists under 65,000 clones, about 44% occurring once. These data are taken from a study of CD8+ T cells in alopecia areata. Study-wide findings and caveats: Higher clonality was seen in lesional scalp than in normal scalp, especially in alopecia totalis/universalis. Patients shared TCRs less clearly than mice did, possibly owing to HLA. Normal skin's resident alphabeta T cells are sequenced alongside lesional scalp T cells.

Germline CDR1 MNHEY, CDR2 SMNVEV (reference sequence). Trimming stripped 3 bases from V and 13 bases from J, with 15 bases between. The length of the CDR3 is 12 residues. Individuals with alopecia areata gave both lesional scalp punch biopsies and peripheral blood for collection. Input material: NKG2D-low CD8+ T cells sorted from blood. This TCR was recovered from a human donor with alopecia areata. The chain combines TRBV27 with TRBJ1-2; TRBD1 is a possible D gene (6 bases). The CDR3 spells CASSLDRNFVTF. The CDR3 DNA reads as TGTGCCAGCAGTTTGGACAGAAACTTCGTCACCTTC.